This T cell receptor (beta chain) appears in the sequencing data of a study of T cell changes during pregnancy in multiple sclerosis. In this sample, this clone turned up a few times. Method: immunoSEQ multiplex PCR; TCRdb's copy keeps in-frame clones and lacks some. Among 60,000 to 70,000 clones listed, approximately 91% were seen once. CDR1 SEHNR and CDR2 FQNEAQ come from the germline V gene (reference sequence). This CDR3 spans 13 amino acids. The V segment lost 6 bases and the J segment 5 bases; nucleotides outside the gene matches: 4. The sample here was peripheral blood, taken in the second trimester of pregnancy. This chain uses TRBV7-9 with TRBJ1-2; TRBD1 matches at 9 bases. This receptor was taken from a female donor with multiple sclerosis, enrolled in a pregnancy study. CDR3 sequence: CASSTGGLYGYTF. In DNA, the CDR3 is TGTGCCAGCAGTACAGGGGGCCTTTATGGCTACACCTTC.